These 26 T cell receptor beta chains share one sample of origin, sequenced in a study of radiation and T cells in renal cell carcinoma. Method: immunoSEQ multiplex PCR; TCRdb's copy keeps in-frame clones and lacks some. The table lists some 120,000 clones, roughly four fifths of them singletons, with less than 3.5% in the top ten. Time point described: baseline pretreatment blood. Treatment described: 15 Gy SBRT to primary tumor, nephrectomy 4 weeks later. The sample in question was blood, obtained from a patient whose treatment included radiotherapy and nephrectomy. These receptor sequences come from a woman aged 55-69 years with renal cell carcinoma.

Regarding this clone: Mismatch with germline at one junction end may stem from a read error. The chain combines TRBV6-1 with TRBJ1-1; possibly TRBD1 for D (5 bases). The CDR3 totals 13 residues. Germline V lookup: CDR1 MNHNS, CDR2 SASEGT. CDR3 DNA sequence: TGTGTCAGCAGTGCCTACATACAGGACCGCGCTTTCTTT. Amino acid sequence: CVSSAYIQDRAFF.

J is TRBJ2-7 and V is TRBV28, with D possibly being TRBD2 (6 bases). V shed 6 bases and J shed 4 bases, with 19 bases lying between them. The CDR3 has 15 residues. The germline gives CDR1 MDHEN, CDR2 SYDVKM. The CDR3 protein is CASRLGGAASYEQYF. CDR3 nucleotides: TGTGCCAGCAGGTTGGGGGGAGCCGCGTCGTACGAGCAGTACTTC. The whole variable domain, remainder taken from reference TRBV28 and TRBJ2-7, is DVKVTQSSRYLVKRTGEKVFLECVQDMDHENMFWYRQDPGLGLRLIYFSYDVKMKEKGDIPEGYSVSREKKERFSLILESASTNQTSMYLCASRLGGAASYEQYFGPGTRLTVT.

The count of this clone is one. The CDR3 region has the DNA TGCGCCAGCACTGGGACAGCTAACTATGGCTACACCTTC. Its protein product is CASTGTANYGYTF. V usage is TRBV5-1 and J usage is TRBJ1-2, with 7 nucleotides matching TRBD1. Unmatched junction bases numbered 2, after V lost 6 bases and J lost 0 bases. The germline V gene encodes CDR1 SGHRS and CDR2 YFSETQ. The CDR3 runs 13 residues.

This sequence joins TRBV5-4 and TRBJ1-1, with D perhaps TRBD1 (6 bases). There are 13 residues in the CDR3. Germline loops: CDR1 SGHNT, CDR2 YYREEE (reference sequence). V gave up 4 bases and J gave up 10 bases, with 17 bases separating them. Here the CDR3 DNA reads TGTGCCAGCAGCGCGGACAGAGCGGGGAGAGCTTTCTTT. Its translation is CASSADRAGRAFF.

This clone was detected only a few times. The chain couples TRBV19 to TRBJ2-1; TRBD1 matches 7 bases. The CDR3 length is 16 residues. In germline, CDR1 is LNHDA, CDR2 SQIVND (reference sequence). J gave up 1 base and V 2 bases, and 5 bases lay outside the gene matches. This chain's CDR3 is CASSISRTGSYNEQFF. The DNA of the CDR3 is TGTGCCAGTAGTATAAGCCGGACAGGTTCCTACAATGAGCAGTTCTTC. Using reference TRBV19 and TRBJ2-1 for the parts outside the CDR3, the full variable domain is DGGITQSPKYLFRKEGQNVTLSCEQNLNHDAMYWYRQDPGQGLRLIYYSQIVNDFQKGDIAEGYSVSREKKESFPLTVTSAQKNPTAFYLCASSISRTGSYNEQFFGPGTRLTVL.

This sequence joins TRBV18 and TRBJ1-1, with D unresolved. Germline loops: CDR1 KGHSH, CDR2 LQKENI. The CDR3 is 17 amino acids. The ends were cut back, 2 bases at V and 0 bases at J, with 16 bases in the middle. CDR3 coding DNA: TGTGCCAGCTCACCAGCAGTCCTCGGGCCCGTGAACACTGAAGCTTTCTTT. Translating gives CASSPAVLGPVNTEAFF.

This clone was recorded only once. The J gene is TRBJ1-6, the V gene TRBV7-3; maybe TRBD1 (5 bases). This CDR3 contains 16 residues. Looked up from germline, CDR1 is SGHTA and CDR2 is FQGTGA. V shed 3 bases and J shed 0 bases, with 9 bases lying between them. The CDR3 DNA sequence: TGTGCCAGCAGCTTCAGGGCGAGCTCCTATAATTCACCCCTCCACTTT. Its translation is CASSFRASSYNSPLHF.

This rearrangement joins TRBV9 to TRBJ2-2; D call uncertain. The V end was cut by 6 bases, the J end by 0 bases, with 12 bases between. Germline V gene data show CDR1 as SGDLS and CDR2 as YYNGEE. This CDR3 spans 15 amino acids. CDR3 in DNA: TGTGCCAGCACGGTGGGGATTTCGAACACCGGGGAGCTGTTTTTT. It codes for CASTVGISNTGELFF.

The sample holds a few counts of this clone. The CDR3, as DNA: TGCGCCAGCAGCCGAAGGGACGAAAATTCACCCCTCCACTTT. As protein: CASSRRDENSPLHF. The rearrangement links TRBV4-1 to TRBJ1-6; D might be TRBD1 (5 bases). V was cut by 4 bases and J by 7 bases, with 11 bases left in between. This CDR3 is 14 amino acids long. CDR1 MGHRA and CDR2 YSYEKL come from the germline V gene.

The chain couples TRBV27 to TRBJ1-2; D possibly corresponds to TRBD1 (5 bases). CDR3 length equals 15 residues. Trimming left V 0 bases short and J 0 bases short, with 8 bases between. CDR1 and CDR2 (germline): MNHEY, SMNVEV (reference sequence). This CDR3 is CASSLSGTANYGYTF. The CDR3 bases are TGTGCCAGCAGTTTATCCGGGACGGCTAACTATGGCTACACCTTC.

Worth noting for this clone: A much larger clone differs from this one at a single base, so this may be a read error. The chain uses TRBV6-5 and TRBJ1-2, with unresolved D. The germline V and J ends were trimmed by 6 bases and 4 bases, with 6 bases remaining between them. CDR3 length: 11 residues. CDR1 and CDR2 from the germline V gene are MNHEY and SVGAGI. In DNA, the CDR3 is TGTGCCAGCAGGGACGGCTATGGCTACACCTTC. Translated: CASRDGYGYTF.

This clone showed up just once. This chain connects TRBV9 to TRBJ2-3, with a weak D call TRBD1 (6 bases). CDR3 length: 14 amino acids. In germline, CDR1 is SGDLS, CDR2 YYNGEE. V was trimmed by 0 bases and J by 6 bases, leaving 11 bases between them. The CDR3 bases are TGTGCCAGCAGCGTAGACACTAGGGGGGATACGCAGTATTTT. It is translated as CASSVDTRGDTQYF. The whole variable domain, remainder taken from reference TRBV9 and TRBJ2-3, is DSGVTQTPKHLITATGQRVTLRCSPRSGDLSVYWYQQSLDQGLQFLIQYYNGEERAKGNILERFSAQQFPDLHSELNLSSLELGDSALYFCASSVDTRGDTQYFGPGTRLTVL.

The chain joins TRBV25-1 to TRBJ2-7; 13 nucleotides match TRBD2. The CDR3 length is 16 residues. Germline V lookup: CDR1 MGHDK, CDR2 SYGVNS. V was clipped by 4 bases and J by 3 bases; unmatched bases: 6. CDR3 bases: TGTGCCAGCAGTGCCCCCTGGACTAGCGGGAGCTACGAGCAGTACTTC. This codes for CASSAPWTSGSYEQYF.

This clone came up once. The chain is built from TRBV30 and TRBJ2-7; D gene unclear. The CDR3 is 12 residues long. V was pared by 3 bases and J by 0 bases, with 6 bases between. Germline V gene lookup returns CDR1 GTSNPN and CDR2 SVGIG (reference sequence). The CDR3 DNA reads TGTGCCTGGAGCAGGCGCTCCTACGAGCAGTACTTC. Its translation: CAWSRRSYEQYF.

CDR3 loop: CASSESGSVGNSPLHF. In nucleotides, the CDR3 is TGTGCCAGCAGTGAATCTGGCTCCGTGGGAAATTCACCCCTCCACTTT. The genes are TRBV6-1 and TRBJ1-6; D is undetermined. The germline V and J ends were trimmed by 2 bases and 7 bases, with 15 bases remaining between them. The CDR3 spans 16 residues. Germline lookup yields CDR1 MNHNS and CDR2 SASEGT.

The chain is built from TRBV28 and TRBJ1-1; no clear D gene. Trimming left V 5 bases short and J 1 base short, with 8 bases between. CDR3 length: 13 residues. The V gene's germline CDR1 is MDHEN and CDR2 SYDVKM. CDR3 region: CASSNPQNTEAFF. The DNA of the CDR3 is TGTGCCAGCAGTAACCCTCAGAACACTGAAGCTTTCTTT. The entire variable domain, with the rest obtained from reference TRBV28 and TRBJ1-1, is as follows: DVKVTQSSRYLVKRTGEKVFLECVQDMDHENMFWYRQDPGLGLRLIYFSYDVKMKEKGDIPEGYSVSREKKERFSLILESASTNQTSMYLCASSNPQNTEAFFGQGTRLTVV.

The chain couples TRBV11-3 to TRBJ2-1, with D possibly TRBD1 on 6 matching bases. CDR1 and CDR2 (germline): SGHNT, YENEEA. V lost 5 bases and J 5 bases, leaving 19 bases between the germline ends. The CDR3 is 16 residues long. The CDR3 loop reads CASSRTGTPKNNEQFF. The CDR3 DNA follows: TGTGCCAGCAGCAGAACCGGGACACCAAAGAACAATGAGCAGTTCTTC.

As for this clone: Mismatch with germline at one junction end may stem from a read error. The gene calls are TRBV6-1 and TRBJ1-6; D is unresolved. The CDR3 runs to 15 residues. Germline loops: CDR1 MNHNS, CDR2 SASEGT. The CDR3 protein is CASTELSSYNSPLHF. CDR3 nucleotides: TGTGCCAGCACTGAATTGAGCTCCTATAATTCACCCCTCCACTTT.

The gene calls are TRBV6-5 and TRBJ1-5; the D gene is possibly TRBD1 (5 bases). This CDR3 region has 14 residues. Trimming left V 2 bases short and J 4 bases short, with 9 bases between. Germline loops: CDR1 MNHEY, CDR2 SVGAGI. CDR3 coding DNA: TGTGCCAGCAGTTACAGGCAGGGAAATCAGCCCCAGCATTTT. Its translation: CASSYRQGNQPQHF.

This clone was seen repeatedly, ten times or more. The chain uses TRBV14 and TRBJ2-7, with D tentatively TRBD1 (6 bases). Trimming shortened V by 4 bases and J by 3 bases, and 10 bases separated the two germline ends. Germline CDR1 is SGHDN and CDR2 is FVKESK. The CDR3 covers 13 residues. CDR3 bases: TGTGCCAGCAGCCCAGCAGGGGACTACGAGCAGTACTTC. Amino acid sequence: CASSPAGDYEQYF. The full variable domain, completed using reference TRBV14 and TRBJ2-7, is EAGVTQFPSHSVIEKGQTVTLRCDPISGHDNLYWYRRVMGKEIKFLLHFVKESKQDESGMPNNRFLAERTGGTYSTLKVQPAELEDSGVYFCASSPAGDYEQYFGPGTRLTVT.

This sequence joins TRBV6-1 and TRBJ1-1, with a possible D match to TRBD1 (5 bases). CDR1 is MNHNS and CDR2 is SASEGT in the germline V gene. V lost 3 bases to trimming and J lost 0 bases, with 14 bases between them. The CDR3 is 16 amino acids. The CDR3 spells CASSDRRGTLNTEAFF. CDR3 in DNA: TGTGCCAGCAGTGATAGGAGAGGGACCTTGAACACTGAAGCTTTCTTT.

This rearrangement joins TRBV5-4 to TRBJ2-7; D possibly corresponds to TRBD1 (5 bases). The V end lost 2 bases, the J end lost 3 bases, and 12 bases lay between the germline ends. The CDR3 contains 14 residues. Germline CDR1 reads SGHNT; CDR2 reads YYREEE (reference sequence). This CDR3 reads CASSFRDRGYEQYF. CDR3 coding DNA: TGTGCCAGCAGCTTCAGGGATAGAGGCTACGAGCAGTACTTC. The whole variable domain, remainder taken from reference TRBV5-4 and TRBJ2-7, is ETGVTQSPTHLIKTRGQQVTLRCSSQSGHNTVSWYQQALGQGPQFIFQYYREEENGRGNFPPRFSGLQFPNYSSELNVNALELDDSALYLCASSFRDRGYEQYFGPGTRLTVT.

The chain links TRBV7-2 to TRBJ2-7, with D possibly matching TRBD2 (6 bases). CDR1 and CDR2 (germline): SGHTA, FQGNSA. Trimming removed 1 base at V and 6 bases at J, with 16 bases between. CDR3 size: 15 residues. This chain's CDR3 is CASSLVGGGSAEQYF. In DNA, the CDR3 is TGTGCCAGCAGCTTAGTTGGGGGAGGCTCCGCCGAGCAGTACTTC. Full variable domain (remainder filled in from reference TRBV7-2 and TRBJ2-7): GAGVSQSPSNKVTEKGKDVELRCDPISGHTALYWYRQSLGQGLEFLIYFQGNSAPDKSGLPSDRFSAERTGGSVSTLTIQRTQQEDSAVYLCASSLVGGGSAEQYFGPGTRLTVT.

V gene TRBV6-1 combines with J gene TRBJ1-2; 7 bases are a match to TRBD1. The CDR3 sequence is 15 residues long. Unmatched junction bases numbered 8, after V lost 7 bases and J lost 0 bases. The germline gives CDR1 MNHNS, CDR2 SASEGT. The CDR3 coding sequence is TGTGCCAGCATTAGGACAGGCGACCCTAACTATGGCTACACCTTC. Translation: CASIRTGDPNYGYTF.

This rearrangement joins TRBV10-1 to TRBJ2-1; tentatively, D is TRBD2 (5 bases). Germline values: CDR1 WNHNN, CDR2 SYGVQD (reference sequence). V was clipped by 9 bases and J by 5 bases, with 8 bases between them. CDR3 size: 11 residues. The CDR3 protein is CASQADNEQFF. The CDR3 DNA is TGCGCCAGTCAAGCGGACAATGAGCAGTTCTTC.

The chain has TRBV30 and TRBJ1-4, with D hard to call. The CDR3 covers 12 residues. V dropped 5 bases and J dropped 8 bases, with 12 bases sitting between them. Germline V lookup: CDR1 GTSNPN, CDR2 SVGIG (reference sequence). This CDR3 reads CAWGREVEKLFF. CDR3 sequence (DNA): TGTGCCTGGGGGAGGGAGGTCGAAAAACTGTTTTTT.